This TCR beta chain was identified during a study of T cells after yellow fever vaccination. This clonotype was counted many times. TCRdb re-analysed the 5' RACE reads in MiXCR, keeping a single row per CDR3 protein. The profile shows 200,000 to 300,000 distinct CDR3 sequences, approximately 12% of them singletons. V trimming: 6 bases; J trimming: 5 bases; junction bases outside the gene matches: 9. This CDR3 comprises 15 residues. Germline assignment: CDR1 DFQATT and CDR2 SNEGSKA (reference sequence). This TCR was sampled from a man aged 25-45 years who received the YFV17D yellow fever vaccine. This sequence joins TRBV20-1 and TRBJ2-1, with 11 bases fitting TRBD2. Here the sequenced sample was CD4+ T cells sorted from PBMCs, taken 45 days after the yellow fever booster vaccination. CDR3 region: CSAFASGRFHNEQFF. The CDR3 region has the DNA TGCAGTGCATTCGCTAGCGGGAGGTTCCACAATGAGCAGTTCTTC.